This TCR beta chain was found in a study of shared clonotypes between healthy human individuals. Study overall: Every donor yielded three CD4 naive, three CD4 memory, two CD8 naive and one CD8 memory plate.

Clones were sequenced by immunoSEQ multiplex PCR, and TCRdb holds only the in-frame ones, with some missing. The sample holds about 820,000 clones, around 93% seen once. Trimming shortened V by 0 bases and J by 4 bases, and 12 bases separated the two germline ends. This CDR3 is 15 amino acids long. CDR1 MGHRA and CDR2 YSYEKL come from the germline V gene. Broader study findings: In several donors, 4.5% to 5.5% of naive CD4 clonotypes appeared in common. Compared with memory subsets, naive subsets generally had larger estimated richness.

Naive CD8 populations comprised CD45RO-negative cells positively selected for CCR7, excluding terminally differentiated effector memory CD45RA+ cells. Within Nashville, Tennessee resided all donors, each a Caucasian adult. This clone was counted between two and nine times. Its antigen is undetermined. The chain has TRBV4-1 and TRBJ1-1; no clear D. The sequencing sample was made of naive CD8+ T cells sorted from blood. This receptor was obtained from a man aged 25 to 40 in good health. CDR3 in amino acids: CASSQEHGSGTEAFF. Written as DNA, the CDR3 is TGCGCCAGCAGCCAAGAGCATGGAAGTGGCACTGAAGCTTTCTTT.